This passage covers 25 T cell receptor beta chains from one sample sequenced in a study of shared clonotypes between healthy human individuals. Libraries were prepared by immunoSEQ multiplex PCR; TCRdb keeps only in-frame clonotypes and omits some of them. The table has 600,000 or so clones, 85% to 95% seen once. Naive CD8 cells, CD45RO-negative and positively selected for CCR7, excluded terminally differentiated effector memory CD45RA+ cells. The sample taken for sequencing was naive CD8+ T cells sorted from blood. These receptors were collected from a young woman in good health.

The chain uses TRBV7-9 and TRBJ2-7; 7 bases map to TRBD2. Germline lookup yields CDR1 SEHNR and CDR2 FQNEAQ (reference sequence). The CDR3 spans 13 residues. The CDR3 region is CAIERGSGYEQYF. The CDR3, as DNA: TGTGCAATCGAGCGCGGGAGTGGCTACGAGCAGTACTTC.

For this clone: The sample carries other DNA sequences with the same CDR3. The chain has TRBV27 and TRBJ2-3, with 11 bases fitting TRBD2. The CDR3 spans 13 residues. Trimming at V came to 8 bases and at J to 6 bases, leaving 4 bases not matched to a gene. The germline CDR1 and CDR2 sequences are MNHEY and SMNVEV (reference sequence). DNA of the CDR3: TGTGCCAGCCGACTAGCGGGAACGGATACGCAGTATTTT. This sequence encodes CASRLAGTDTQYF.

The chain joins TRBV9 to TRBJ1-1; D not resolved. CDR3 length: 13 residues. V was clipped by 0 bases and J by 5 bases, with 8 bases between them. Germline V gene data show CDR1 as SGDLS and CDR2 as YYNGEE. CDR3: CASSVDGETEAFF. The CDR3, as DNA: TGTGCCAGCAGCGTAGATGGGGAAACTGAAGCTTTCTTT.

The V and J genes are TRBV9 and TRBJ2-7; no definite D call. The CDR3 is 13 residues long. V lost 2 bases and J lost 2, with 8 bases in between. Germline V lookup: CDR1 SGDLS, CDR2 YYNGEE. The CDR3 loop is CASSVSGTYEQYF. CDR3 nucleotide sequence: TGTGCCAGCAGCGTTTCGGGTACCTACGAGCAGTACTTC.

This clone was counted a single time. This chain uses TRBV27 with TRBJ2-7; 11 bases are a match to TRBD1. CDR3 length equals 18 residues. V dropped 3 bases and J dropped 2; count of bases not matched to a gene: 12. The germline CDR1 and CDR2 sequences are MNHEY and SMNVEV (reference sequence). The chain's CDR3 is CASSFVGQGAVKAYEQYF. The CDR3 region has the DNA TGTGCCAGCAGTTTTGTAGGACAGGGGGCTGTAAAGGCCTACGAGCAGTACTTC.

Comments on this clone: The same CDR3 arises from other DNA sequences in this sample as well. The chain carries TRBV27 and TRBJ2-7, with D possibly TRBD1 on 5 matching bases. Trimming removed 4 bases at V and 2 bases at J, with 9 bases between. The CDR3 contains 13 residues. The germline V gene encodes CDR1 MNHEY and CDR2 SMNVEV (reference sequence). CDR3 region: CASSSGRAYEQYF. Here the CDR3 DNA reads TGTGCCAGCAGTTCTGGCAGGGCCTACGAGCAGTACTTC.

DNA of the CDR3: TGTGCCAGCACCACCGGGGGGGCAGCCTATGGCTACACCTTC. This sequence encodes CASTTGGAAYGYTF. The J gene is TRBJ1-2, the V gene TRBV28, with D perhaps matching TRBD1 (6 bases). Trimming pared 7 bases from V and 4 bases from J, leaving 16 bases between. CDR3 length equals 14 residues. CDR1 MDHEN and CDR2 SYDVKM come from the germline V gene.

Only one count was recorded for this clone. This chain uses TRBV5-1 with TRBJ2-7; D unresolved. The CDR3 spans 12 residues. CDR1 and CDR2 (germline): SGHRS, YFSETQ. V shed 5 bases and J shed 2 bases, with 8 bases lying between them. CDR3 residues: CASSTETYEQYF. The CDR3 DNA is TGCGCCAGCAGTACAGAGACCTACGAGCAGTACTTC.

This rearrangement joins TRBV27 to TRBJ2-7; D gene unclear. Germline V gene sequence: CDR1 MNHEY, CDR2 SMNVEV (reference sequence). Trimming shortened V by 3 bases and J by 6 bases, and 9 bases separated the two germline ends. This CDR3 comprises 12 residues. The CDR3: CASSFSTSEQYF. The CDR3 DNA reads as TGTGCCAGCAGTTTCTCGACAAGCGAGCAGTACTTC.

The J gene is TRBJ2-1, the V gene TRBV4-2, with TRBD2 matching over 10 bases. Trimming removed 3 bases from V and 0 bases from J; junction bases left unmatched: 5. This CDR3 region has 17 residues. Germline CDR1 reads LGHNA; CDR2 reads YNFKEQ. CDR3 nucleotide sequence: TGTGCCAGCAGCCAGACCCCTAGCGGGAGCTCCTACAATGAGCAGTTCTTC. Amino acid sequence: CASSQTPSGSSYNEQFF.

This clone was observed a single time. The rearrangement links TRBV7-6 to TRBJ2-3; 12 positions match TRBD2. From germline, CDR1 is SGHVS and CDR2 FNYEAQ. CDR3 length equals 18 residues. The ends lost 1 base at V and 2 bases at J; junction bases unmatched: 7. The CDR3 DNA is TGTGCCAGCAGCTTAGGATCTCTAGCGGGAGGGAACACAGATACGCAGTATTTT. Protein sequence: CASSLGSLAGGNTDTQYF.

This chain connects TRBV2 to TRBJ2-7, with D possibly being TRBD1 (6 bases). V lost 6 bases, J lost 5 bases, and 11 bases lay in between. This CDR3 is built from 12 residues. Looked up from germline, CDR1 is SNHLY and CDR2 is FYNNEI. CDR3 nucleotides: TGTGCCAGCAGCCAGGGGCTCGACGAGCAGTACTTC. Its translation is CASSQGLDEQYF.

A single count supports this clone. V usage is TRBV6-4 and J usage is TRBJ2-7; TRBD1 agrees at 7 bases. Germline CDR1 MRHNA, CDR2 SNTAGT. V trimming: 8 bases; J trimming: 6 bases; junction bases outside the gene matches: 13. The CDR3 loop spans 14 amino acids. The CDR3 bases are TGTGCCAGCCTATATACCGGGACAGTACGCGAGCAGTACTTC. Its protein is CASLYTGTVREQYF.

V gene TRBV27 combines with J gene TRBJ2-7; 8 bases fit TRBD1. The CDR3 extends over 16 amino acids. The junction had 12 bases not matched to a gene; V was cut back by 5 bases and J by 3 bases. The germline V gene has CDR1 MNHEY and CDR2 SMNVEV (reference sequence). The CDR3 reads CASSRTGTGSFYEQYF. Written as DNA, the CDR3 is TGTGCCAGCAGTAGAACCGGGACAGGAAGTTTCTACGAGCAGTACTTC.

The CDR3 is CASSHPHGLNTEAFF. DNA for the CDR3: TGTGCCAGCAGCCATCCGCATGGACTGAACACTGAAGCTTTCTTT. The chain couples TRBV16 to TRBJ1-1, with D unresolved. The CDR3 totals 15 residues. Trimming removed 3 bases from V and 0 bases from J, with 11 bases in between. CDR1 and CDR2 (germline): KGHSY, FQNENV.

This clone was recorded once. V and J are TRBV7-6 and TRBJ2-1; 7 nucleotides agree with TRBD2. Trimming removed 2 bases from V and 3 bases from J; junction bases left unmatched: 10. From germline, CDR1 is SGHVS and CDR2 FNYEAQ. The CDR3 has 17 residues. The CDR3 reads CASSLSLSGGFYNEQFF. CDR3 in DNA: TGTGCCAGCAGCTTATCCCTCTCGGGAGGATTCTACAATGAGCAGTTCTTC. The entire variable domain, with the rest obtained from reference TRBV7-6 and TRBJ2-1, is as follows: GAGVSQSPRYKVTKRGQDVALRCDPISGHVSLYWYRQALGQGPEFLTYFNYEAQQDKSGLPNDRFSAERPEGSISTLTIQRTEQRDSAMYRCASSLSLSGGFYNEQFFGPGTRLTVL.

This chain links TRBV10-3 with TRBJ1-1; D remains unclear. Germline lookup yields CDR1 ENHRY and CDR2 SYGVKD. Trimming cost V 2 bases and J 4 bases, with 5 bases left between them. CDR3 length: 12 residues. CDR3: CAISEGFTEAFF. In nucleotides, the CDR3 is TGTGCCATCAGTGAGGGGTTCACTGAAGCTTTCTTT.

This clone was recorded a few times. The genes are TRBV7-9 and TRBJ2-7; D could derive from TRBD1 or TRBD2 (5 bases each). The CDR3 has 13 residues. Trimming took 5 bases from V and 5 from J, leaving 13 bases between them. Germline V lookup: CDR1 SEHNR, CDR2 FQNEAQ (reference sequence). The CDR3 spells CASSRDGVHEQYF. As DNA, the CDR3 is TGTGCCAGCAGCAGGGACGGGGTCCACGAGCAGTACTTC.

The chain is built from TRBV27 and TRBJ2-1; a possible D gene is TRBD2 (5 bases). The CDR3 extends over 12 amino acids. Between the trimmed V and J ends, which lost 3 bases and 6 bases, there was a span of 6 bases. Looked up from germline, CDR1 is MNHEY and CDR2 is SMNVEV (reference sequence). This chain's CDR3 is CASSFEGNEQFF. DNA for the CDR3: TGTGCCAGCAGTTTCGAGGGCAATGAGCAGTTCTTC.

The J gene is TRBJ1-1, the V gene TRBV27, with a possible D match to TRBD1 (5 bases). Trimming removed 1 base at V and 5 bases at J, with 14 bases between. Looked up from germline, CDR1 is MNHEY and CDR2 is SMNVEV (reference sequence). The CDR3 is 15 residues long. CDR3 coding DNA: TGTGCCAGCAGTTTATACGCAGGGACGTCGACTGAAGCTTTCTTT. Protein product: CASSLYAGTSTEAFF.

The V gene is TRBV7-9, the J gene TRBJ1-2, with TRBD1 matching 11 bases. The trim removed 2 bases at V and 7 bases at J, leaving 6 bases unmatched. This CDR3 region has 15 residues. Per germline, CDR1 SEHNR and CDR2 FQNEAQ (reference sequence). This CDR3 is CASSLPGQGDFGYTF. CDR3 coding DNA: TGTGCCAGCAGCTTACCGGGACAGGGGGACTTTGGCTACACCTTC. The full variable domain, completed using reference TRBV7-9 and TRBJ1-2, is DTGVSQNPRHKITKRGQNVTFRCDPISEHNRLYWYRQTLGQGPEFLTYFQNEAQLEKSRLLSDRFSAERPKGSFSTLEIQRTEQGDSAMYLCASSLPGQGDFGYTFGSGTRLTVV.

This chain connects TRBV11-2 to TRBJ2-3, with 9 positions matching TRBD1. The germline V gene has CDR1 SGHAT and CDR2 FQNNGV. CDR3 length: 15 residues. With V trimmed by 1 base and J by 4 bases, 3 bases remained unmatched. CDR3 in DNA: TGTGCCAGCAGCTTAGGGGGGACAGGGTCAGATACGCAGTATTTT. Translated: CASSLGGTGSDTQYF.

The V call is TRBV7-3, the J call TRBJ2-3; no definite D call. The CDR3 extends over 13 amino acids. Looked up from germline, CDR1 is SGHTA and CDR2 is FQGTGA. With 2 bases removed from V and 5 bases from J, the gap between germline ends came to 8 bases. CDR3 loop: CASSLVKLDTQYF. In DNA, the CDR3 is TGTGCCAGCAGCTTAGTCAAACTAGATACGCAGTATTTT.

This clone has a single count. This chain uses TRBV28 with TRBJ2-5, with TRBD2 matching over 7 bases. TRBJ2-7 matches the DNA end more closely, so the J call is doubtful. Germline lookup yields CDR1 MDHEN and CDR2 SYDVKM. This CDR3 has 15 amino acids. The chain's CDR3 is CASSRIGLAAYEQYF. CDR3 in DNA: TGTGCCAGCAGCCGTATTGGGCTAGCGGCCTACGAGCAGTACTTC.

This sequence joins TRBV29-1 and TRBJ1-1; D is uncertain. CDR3 length equals 13 residues. Per germline, CDR1 SQVTM and CDR2 ANQGSEA. The V end was cut by 0 bases, the J end by 1 base, with 6 bases between. In DNA, the CDR3 is TGCAGCGTTGAAGATGAGGGGAACACTGAAGCTTTCTTT. Translating it yields CSVEDEGNTEAFF.